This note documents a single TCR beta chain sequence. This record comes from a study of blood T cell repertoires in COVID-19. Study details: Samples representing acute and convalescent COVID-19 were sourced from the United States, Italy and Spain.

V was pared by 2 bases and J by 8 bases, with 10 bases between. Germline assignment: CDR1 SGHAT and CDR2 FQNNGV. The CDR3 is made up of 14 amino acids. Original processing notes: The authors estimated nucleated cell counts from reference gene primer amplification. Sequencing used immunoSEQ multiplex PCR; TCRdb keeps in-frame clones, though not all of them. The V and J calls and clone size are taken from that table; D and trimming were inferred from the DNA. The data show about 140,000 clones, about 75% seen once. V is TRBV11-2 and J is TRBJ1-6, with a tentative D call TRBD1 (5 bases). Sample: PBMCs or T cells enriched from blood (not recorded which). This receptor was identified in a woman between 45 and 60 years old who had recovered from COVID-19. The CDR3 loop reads CASSLLGVDSPLHF. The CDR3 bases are TGTGCCAGCAGCTTATTAGGGGTGGATTCACCCCTCCACTTT.